The present T cell receptor beta chain was sequenced within a study of T cell repertoires in aging, cancer and after chemotherapy. A mixed TRB-A/B primer pool amplified rearranged TRB by multiplex touch-down PCR. TCRdb re-analysed the multiplex PCR reads in MiXCR, keeping a single row per CDR3 protein. Seen here are thousands of distinct CDR3 sequences, around 35% observed once, and the top ten hold around half. The template was genomic DNA from peripheral blood, not RNA. With regard to this clonotype: The antigen is unknown.

Study-wide findings and caveats: Immunological memory after chemotherapy cannot be judged from the repertoire data. In healthy donors, age-related TCR diversity loss mainly reflected lost richness. Compared with age-matched healthy donors, untreated hematological or solid cancer patients showed higher blood TCR clonality.

CDR1 is SGHDT and CDR2 is YYEEEE in the germline V gene. Trimming pared 7 bases from V and 4 bases from J, leaving 14 bases between. The CDR3 is made up of 14 amino acids. This receptor was identified in a human donor in good health. The specimen was blood. This chain joins TRBV5-6 and TRBJ1-4, with D perhaps matching TRBD1 (5 bases). The CDR3 DNA reads as TGTGCCAGCGGGACGGGCGGAATTAATGAAAAACTGTTTTTT. Translated: CASGTGGINEKLFF.